The T cell receptor (beta chain) described here comes from a study of radiotherapy plus CTLA-4 blockade in lung cancer. Study as a whole: Patients showed objective responses in about 20% of cases and disease control in approximately 28%.

Study-level findings and limits: TCR clones from tumors expanded in blood after radiotherapy plus ipilimumab.

V was pared by 4 bases and J by 6 bases, with 12 bases of the junction left unmatched. Germline V gives CDR1 SGHNT, CDR2 YYREEE (reference sequence). CDR3 length: 16 amino acids. Comment on this clone: Its matching antigen is unknown.

The method was immunoSEQ multiplex PCR; TCRdb's version includes in-frame clones alone and lacks a portion of them. The sample has 90,000 to 130,000 clones; about 80% are singletons. The chain employs TRBV5-4 and TRBJ2-1, with 8 bases lining up with TRBD1. This TCR was sampled from a human donor with non-small cell lung cancer that progressed on radiotherapy plus ipilimumab. Some clones in this sample may be carry-over from other donors' samples. The sample was peripheral blood, taken from a patient treated with radiotherapy plus ipilimumab. The CDR3: CASSPPDRGSGNEQFF. CDR3 nucleotide sequence: TGTGCCAGCAGCCCCCCCGACAGGGGCTCCGGCAATGAGCAGTTCTTC.